Detailed here is one T cell receptor (beta chain). Authors' processing steps: Reference gene primer amplification gave estimated nucleated cell counts. Data came from immunoSEQ multiplex PCR; TCRdb stores just in-frame clones and leaves some out. That table is the source of V, J and clone size, and D and trimming were worked out from the DNA. The sample records around 230,000 clones, around four fifths being singletons. This sample is drawn from a study of blood T cell repertoires in COVID-19. Trimming left V 2 bases short and J 7 bases short, with 9 bases between. The germline gives CDR1 SGHRS, CDR2 YFSETQ. The CDR3 contains 12 residues. Each recovered donor of Cohort 3 presented with two negative PCRs, clearance, or symptom resolution.

The receptor was isolated from a man aged 40-55 years who had recovered from COVID-19. This chain joins TRBV5-1 and TRBJ1-1, with D perhaps TRBD1 (6 bases). The sample consisted of PBMCs or T cells enriched from blood (not recorded which). Here the CDR3 DNA reads TGCGCCAGCAGCTTCACAGGGCTTGAAGCTTTCTTT. Its protein product is CASSFTGLEAFF. Together with reference TRBV5-1 and TRBJ1-1, the CDR3 gives the full variable domain: KAGVTQTPRYLIKTRGQQVTLSCSPISGHRSVSWYQQTPGQGLQFLFEYFSETQRNKGNFPGRFSGRQFSNSRSEMNVSTLELGDSALYLCASSFTGLEAFFGQGTRLTVV.